These T cell receptor beta chains were read from a single sample in a study of shared clonotypes between healthy human individuals. Data came from immunoSEQ multiplex PCR; TCRdb stores just in-frame clones and leaves some out. The sample lists about 1,800,000 clones, over 85% occurring once. Sequencing was carried out using naive CD8+ T cells sorted from blood. The receptors were gathered from a man between 18 and 29 years old in good health. Each CDR3 is given with its conserved first and last residue. A D gene is named only where the DNA matches it firmly. Expanded clones get a size class; other rows say once, few or many, or leave the size out.

D gene,J gene,V gene,clone size,CDR3 protein,CDR3 DNA
-,TRBJ2-2,TRBV11-2,-,CASSLGPGVNTGELFF,TGTGCCAGCAGCTTAGGCCCAGGGGTCAACACCGGGGAGCTGTTTTTT
TRBD1,TRBJ2-3,TRBV6-5,-,CASSWTGSTDTQYF,TGTGCCAGCAGTTGGACAGGGAGCACAGATACGCAGTATTTT
TRBD1,TRBJ2-5,TRBV19,-,CASSIGTGMVQETQYF,TGTGCCAGTAGTATCGGGACAGGGATGGTCCAAGAGACCCAGTACTTC
-,TRBJ2-7,TRBV7-9,-,CASSLEGHGGSYEQYF,TGTGCCAGCAGCTTAGAAGGGCATGGGGGTTCCTACGAGCAGTACTTC
TRBD2,TRBJ2-3,TRBV7-9,-,CASSGRGDRGLAADTQYF,TGTGCCAGCAGCGGACGGGGAGATCGGGGACTAGCGGCAGATACGCAGTATTTT
-,TRBJ2-1,TRBV6-5,-,CASNLPGSQFF,TGTGCCAGCAATCTCCCCGGGTCGCAGTTCTTC
-,TRBJ2-1,TRBV7-8,once,CASSLAAGGAVLNHYYNEQFF,TGTGCCAGCAGCTTAGCCGCCGGAGGAGCGGTGCTAAATCACTACTACAATGAGCAGTTCTTC
-,TRBJ2-1,TRBV29-1,-,CSVEVENKYNEQFF,TGCAGCGTTGAAGTGGAGAACAAGTACAATGAGCAGTTCTTC
-,TRBJ1-2,TRBV6-1,once,CASSEAQEGLNYGYTF,TGTGCCAGCAGTGAAGCCCAAGAGGGCCTGAACTATGGCTACACCTTC
-,TRBJ2-7,TRBV5-1,-,CASSITPRSF,TGCGCCAGCAGCATCACCCCGAGGAGCTTC
-,TRBJ1-1,TRBV4-3,-,CASSRTWGGNTEAFF,TGCGCCAGCAGCCGCACCTGGGGGGGGAACACTGAAGCTTTCTTT
-,TRBJ2-7,TRBV11-1,-,CASSLGGPSYEQYF,TGTGCCAGCAGCTTAGGAGGGCCTTCCTACGAGCAGTACTTC
-,TRBJ1-2,TRBV4-3,-,CASSQDPGDGGYTF,TGCGCCAGCAGCCAAGACCCGGGGGACGGTGGCTACACCTTC
-,TRBJ2-7,TRBV29-1,-,CSVEDGVPLEQYF,TGCAGCGTTGAAGATGGTGTACCTCTCGAGCAGTACTTC
-,TRBJ2-1,TRBV19,-,CASSFPGGLSYNEQFF,TGTGCCAGTAGTTTCCCTGGGGGGTTATCCTACAATGAGCAGTTCTTC
TRBD2,TRBJ2-3,TRBV4-1,once,CASSQDVPAGMSDTQYF,TGCGCCAGCAGCCAAGATGTCCCAGCGGGAATGTCAGATACGCAGTATTTT
-,TRBJ1-3,TRBV7-9,-,CASSLDAVNTIYF,TGTGCCAGCAGCTTAGACGCAGTGAACACCATATATTTT
-,TRBJ2-1,TRBV5-4,-,CASRHQAELYNEQFF,TGTGCCAGCAGACACCAGGCCGAACTCTACAATGAGCAGTTCTTC
-,TRBJ2-1,TRBV21-1,-,CASSKGGRGKNEQFF,TGTGCCAGCAGCAAAGGGGGCAGGGGAAAAAATGAGCAGTTCTTC
-,TRBJ2-3,TRBV7-9,-,CASSFGTDTQYF,TGTGCCAGCAGCTTCGGCACAGATACGCAGTATTTT
-,TRBJ2-2,TRBV7-7,-,CASSYISGEGTGELFF,TGTGCTAGCAGTTACATTTCAGGCGAAGGCACCGGGGAGCTGTTTTTT
-,TRBJ2-7,TRBV2,-,CASSEGLNYEQYF,TGTGCCAGCAGTGAAGGTCTAAACTACGAGCAGTACTTC
TRBD1,TRBJ2-7,TRBV4-1,-,CASSQPQGAYEQYF,TGCGCCAGCAGCCAACCCCAGGGGGCCTACGAGCAGTACTTC
-,TRBJ1-1,TRBV2,-,CASSLWDMENTEAFF,TGTGCCAGCAGTCTGTGGGACATGGAGAACACTGAAGCTTTCTTT
-,TRBJ2-3,TRBV6-5,-,CATAPSSTDTQYF,TGTGCCACCGCGCCGAGTAGCACAGATACGCAGTATTTT
TRBD1,TRBJ2-2,TRBV4-2,-,CASSQGQGGTGELFF,TGTGCCAGCAGCCAAGGACAGGGCGGCACCGGGGAGCTGTTTTTT